Each of the 17 T cell receptor beta chains below was sequenced from the same sample in a study of cytomegalovirus exposure and HLA in healthy donors. PCR was performed using 60 Vbeta and 13 Jbeta primers. Method: immunoSEQ multiplex PCR; TCRdb's copy keeps in-frame clones and lacks some. Of 100,000 to 150,000 clones in the sample, 15% were seen once. The material sequenced was PBMCs. These receptor sequences come from a young woman in good health and CMV-seronegative.

The chain employs TRBV19 and TRBJ2-1; 9 bases align to TRBD1. This CDR3 region has 15 residues. V shed 5 bases and J 5 bases; nucleotides not matched to a gene: 7. CDR1 is LNHDA, CDR2 SQIVND, per germline (reference sequence). CDR3 residues: CASSVATGGDNEQFF. Written as DNA, the CDR3 is TGTGCCAGTAGTGTAGCGACAGGGGGGGACAATGAGCAGTTCTTC.

The J gene is TRBJ2-5, the V gene TRBV2; 7 nucleotides match TRBD2. Germline loops: CDR1 SNHLY, CDR2 FYNNEI. The V and J ends lost 7 bases and 1 base, in that order; junction bases with no gene match: 3. This CDR3 comprises 13 residues. The CDR3 sequence: CASTTSAQETQYF. In DNA, the CDR3 is TGTGCCAGCACCACTAGCGCCCAAGAGACCCAGTACTTC.

This clone turned up a few times. V is TRBV15 and J is TRBJ2-2; maybe TRBD1 (6 bases). This CDR3 has 15 residues. CDR1 and CDR2 (germline): LNHNV, YYDKDF (reference sequence). Trimming cost V 0 bases and J 13 bases, with 18 bases left between them. The CDR3 sequence: CATSREGTRGVGLFF. The CDR3 region has the DNA TGTGCCACCAGCAGAGAGGGGACAAGGGGAGTGGGGCTGTTTTTT.

This clone was seen a few times. The chain links TRBV5-1 to TRBJ1-3; D remains ambiguous. The V and J ends lost 0 bases and 0 bases respectively, with 10 bases between them. Looked up from germline, CDR1 is SGHRS and CDR2 is YFSETQ. The length of the CDR3 is 16 residues. CDR3: CASSLAGIHSGNTIYF. CDR3 nucleotides: TGCGCCAGCAGCTTGGCTGGCATCCACTCTGGAAACACCATATATTTT.

The genes are TRBV7-9 and TRBJ2-7, with 8 bases that match TRBD2. Germline trimming cut 4 bases from V and 0 bases from J; bases unmatched to any gene: 2. The CDR3 is 14 amino acids. Germline V CDR1 and CDR2: SEHNR, FQNEAQ (reference sequence). The CDR3 sequence is CASSSGTSSYEQYF. The CDR3 nucleotides are TGTGCCAGCAGCTCGGGGACTAGCTCCTACGAGCAGTACTTC.

V usage is TRBV5-6 and J usage is TRBJ2-7, with D perhaps matching TRBD1 (5 bases). V lost 0 bases to trimming and J lost 6 bases, with 7 bases between them. CDR3 length: 12 residues. Germline CDR1 reads SGHDT; CDR2 reads YYEEEE. Here the CDR3 reads CASSLGQGEQYF. Here the CDR3 DNA reads TGTGCCAGCAGCTTGGGGCAGGGCGAGCAGTACTTC.

This clone occurred a few times. The rearrangement links TRBV28 to TRBJ1-1; D is undetermined. CDR1 and CDR2 (germline): MDHEN, SYDVKM. The CDR3 has 15 residues. Trimming stripped 6 bases from V and 2 bases from J, with 16 bases between. In nucleotides, the CDR3 is TGTGCCAGCAGCTCACCTAGGAGGCGTAACACTGAAGCTTTCTTT. The encoded protein is CASSSPRRRNTEAFF. The full variable domain, rest sourced from reference TRBV28 and TRBJ1-1, is DVKVTQSSRYLVKRTGEKVFLECVQDMDHENMFWYRQDPGLGLRLIYFSYDVKMKEKGDIPEGYSVSREKKERFSLILESASTNQTSMYLCASSSPRRRNTEAFFGQGTRLTVV.

This clone was counted between two and nine times. The V and J genes are TRBV30 and TRBJ2-3, with TRBD1 identical over 8 bases. This CDR3 has 14 residues. Trimming cost V 2 bases and J 3 bases; bases outside gene matches: 4. Germline V lookup: CDR1 GTSNPN, CDR2 SVGIG (reference sequence). CDR3 protein: CAWSTGGQTDTQYF. The CDR3 DNA reads TGTGCCTGGAGTACAGGGGGGCAGACAGATACGCAGTATTTT.

The chain employs TRBV7-3 and TRBJ2-2; the match to TRBD2 covers 7 bases. Germline V gene sequence: CDR1 SGHTA, CDR2 FQGTGA. The CDR3 runs to 15 residues. Germline trimming cut 3 bases from V and 3 bases from J; bases unmatched to any gene: 4. CDR3 DNA sequence: TGTGCCAGCAGCTTCCAGGGACTACACACCGGGGAGCTGTTTTTT. Encoded protein: CASSFQGLHTGELFF.

This clone was recorded a few times. V usage is TRBV28 and J usage is TRBJ2-7; a possible D gene is TRBD2 (5 bases). CDR3 length equals 15 residues. Trimming took 2 bases from V and 2 from J, leaving 13 bases between them. Germline V gives CDR1 MDHEN, CDR2 SYDVKM. CDR3 bases: TGTGCCAGCAGTTTAAGAGGGTCGCCTACCTACGAGCAGTACTTC. Translated, it gives CASSLRGSPTYEQYF.

V is TRBV9 and J is TRBJ1-4; 7 bases are shared with TRBD1. The trim removed 4 bases at V and 5 bases at J, leaving 8 bases unmatched. There are 15 residues in the CDR3. Germline CDR1 SGDLS, CDR2 YYNGEE. As DNA, the CDR3 is TGTGCCAGCAGCCTGGAAGGGGGCCCGAATGAAAAACTGTTTTTT. It translates to CASSLEGGPNEKLFF. The whole variable domain, filled in from reference TRBV9 and TRBJ1-4, reads DSGVTQTPKHLITATGQRVTLRCSPRSGDLSVYWYQQSLDQGLQFLIQYYNGEERAKGNILERFSAQQFPDLHSELNLSSLELGDSALYFCASSLEGGPNEKLFFGSGTQLSVL.

CDR3 nucleotide sequence: TGTGCCAGCACCCCGCGGGGAGGGACTGGAAACACCATATATTTT. This gives the protein CASTPRGGTGNTIYF. The chain uses TRBV2 and TRBJ1-3, with D unresolved. The ends were cut back, 7 bases at V and 2 bases at J, with 15 bases in the middle. This CDR3 region has 15 residues. Per germline, CDR1 SNHLY and CDR2 FYNNEI.

This clone was counted between two and nine times. V usage is TRBV5-4 and J usage is TRBJ1-6; D is possibly TRBD1 (6 bases). The CDR3 has 16 amino acids. V was cut by 4 bases and J by 9 bases, with 20 bases left in between. Per the germline V gene, CDR1 is SGHNT and CDR2 is YYREEE (reference sequence). CDR3 nucleotides: TGTGCCAGCAGCCCGGACCTCAACAGGGCTTTTTCACCCCTCCACTTT. Translating gives CASSPDLNRAFSPLHF.

This chain connects TRBV30 to TRBJ2-1; 14 nucleotides match TRBD2. V dropped 4 bases and J dropped 8; count of bases not matched to a gene: 7. Germline CDR1 and CDR2: GTSNPN and SVGIG (reference sequence). The CDR3 contains 15 residues. The chain's CDR3 is CAWTPTSGRGDEQFF. CDR3 DNA sequence: TGTGCCTGGACCCCGACTAGCGGGAGGGGCGATGAGCAGTTCTTC.

In regard to this clone: The junction and the germline gene differ at one end; a read error may be behind it. The chain combines TRBV30 with TRBJ2-2; 11 nucleotides agree with TRBD2. The CDR3 runs 15 residues. The germline gives CDR1 GTSNPN, CDR2 SVGIG (reference sequence). The CDR3, as DNA: TGTGCCTGGAGGAATAGCGGGGGGGACACCGGGGAGCTGCTTTTT. Its translation: CAWRNSGGDTGELLF.

In this sample, this clone turned up a few times. The chain employs TRBV5-4 and TRBJ2-7; TRBD2 is a possible D gene (6 bases). Germline values: CDR1 SGHNT, CDR2 YYREEE (reference sequence). V was cut by 0 bases and J by 0 bases, with 10 bases left in between. This CDR3 region has 15 residues. CDR3 nucleotides: TGTGCCAGCAGCTTGGGCCGGGGGAGCTCCTACGAGCAGTACTTC. The encoded protein is CASSLGRGSSYEQYF.

A few counts support this clone. The rearrangement joins TRBV27 to TRBJ2-7; D uncertain. Germline-derived CDR1 and CDR2 are MNHEY and SMNVEV (reference sequence). The CDR3 runs 16 residues. Trimming removed 0 bases at V and 3 bases at J, with 15 bases between. CDR3 in amino acids: CASSLSTGQRVYEQYF. CDR3 DNA sequence: TGTGCCAGCAGTTTATCGACTGGCCAGCGCGTCTACGAGCAGTACTTC.